This TCR beta chain stems from a study of blood T cell repertoires in COVID-19. About the study: The origin of the acute and convalescent COVID-19 samples was the United States, Italy and Spain. Nucleic acid was either cDNA or gDNA, and it came from T cells, B-cell-depleted T cells, or PBMCs.

In the original processing: Amplification of reference gene primers provided the estimated nucleated cell counts. Profiled with immunoSEQ multiplex PCR; TCRdb holds only in-frame clones, not every one. V, J and clone size reflect that table, while D and trimming were determined from the DNA. This sample has 88,000 or so clones; approximately 86% occur once, and the top ten carry under 8%. Germline V gene data show CDR1 as GTSNPN and CDR2 as SVGIG (reference sequence). The V segment lost 0 bases and the J segment 1 base; nucleotides outside the gene matches: 4. This CDR3 contains 16 residues. J is TRBJ2-2 and V is TRBV30; 8 nucleotides agree with TRBD2. This TCR derives from a man between 60 and 70 years old with acute or convalescent COVID-19. Sequenced material: peripheral blood. CDR3 DNA: TGTGCCTGGAGTGTCCGGGCGGGAGGGAACACCGGGGAGCTGTTTTTT. Its translation is CAWSVRAGGNTGELFF.